This T cell receptor beta chain emerged from a study of blood T cell repertoires in COVID-19. On the study more broadly: The United States, Italy and Spain were the sources of the acute and convalescent COVID-19 samples. From T cells, B-cell-depleted T cells, or PBMCs came the material, which was cDNA or gDNA.

V was shortened by 8 bases and J by 0 bases, with 16 bases between the two germline ends. The CDR3 length is 16 residues. Germline V gene sequence: CDR1 MNHEY, CDR2 SVGEGT. Per the original data handling: Amplified reference gene primers provided the basis for estimating nucleated cell counts. Only in-frame clones appear in the TCRdb table, and some are missing; sequencing was by immunoSEQ multiplex PCR. The D gene and trimming were derived from the DNA, and the V and J assignments and clone size from that table. The sample holds 190,000 or so clones, around 87% seen once. Sequenced input: peripheral blood. V gene TRBV6-2 or TRBV6-3 combines with J gene TRBJ2-2, with D tentatively TRBD2 (5 bases). The sequence came from a man aged 40-50 years with active or convalescent COVID-19. The CDR3 sequence: CASGLASYANTGELFF. The CDR3 coding sequence is TGTGCCAGCGGCCTCGCTAGCTACGCGAACACCGGGGAGCTGTTTTTT.